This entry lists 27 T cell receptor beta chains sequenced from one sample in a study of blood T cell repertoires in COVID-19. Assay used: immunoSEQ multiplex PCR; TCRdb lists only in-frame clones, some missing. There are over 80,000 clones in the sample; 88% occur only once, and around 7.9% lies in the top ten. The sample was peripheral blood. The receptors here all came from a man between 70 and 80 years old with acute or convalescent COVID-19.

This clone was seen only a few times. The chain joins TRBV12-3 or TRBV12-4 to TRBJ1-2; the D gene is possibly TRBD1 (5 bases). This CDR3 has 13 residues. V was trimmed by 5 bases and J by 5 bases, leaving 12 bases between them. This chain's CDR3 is CASSPRQSYGYTF. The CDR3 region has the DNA TGTGCCAGCAGTCCCCGACAGTCTTATGGCTACACCTTC.

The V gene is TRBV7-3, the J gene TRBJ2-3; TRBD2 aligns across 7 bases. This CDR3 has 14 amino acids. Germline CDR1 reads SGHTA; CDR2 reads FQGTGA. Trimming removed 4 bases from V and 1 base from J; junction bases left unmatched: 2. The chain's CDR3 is CASSSSGGTDTQYF. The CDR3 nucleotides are TGTGCCAGCAGCTCAAGCGGGGGCACAGATACGCAGTATTTT. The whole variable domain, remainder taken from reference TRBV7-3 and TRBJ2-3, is GAGVSQTPSNKVTEKGKYVELRCDPISGHTALYWYRQSLGQGPEFLIYFQGTGAADDSGLPNDRFFAVRPEGSVSTLKIQRTERGDSAVYLCASSSSGGTDTQYFGPGTRLTVL.

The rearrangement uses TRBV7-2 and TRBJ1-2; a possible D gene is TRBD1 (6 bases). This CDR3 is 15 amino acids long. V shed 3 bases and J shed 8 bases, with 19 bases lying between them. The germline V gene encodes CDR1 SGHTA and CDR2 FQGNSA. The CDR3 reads CASSFRDTNRGGYTF. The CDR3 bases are TGTGCCAGCAGCTTTAGGGACACCAACCGAGGGGGCTACACCTTC.

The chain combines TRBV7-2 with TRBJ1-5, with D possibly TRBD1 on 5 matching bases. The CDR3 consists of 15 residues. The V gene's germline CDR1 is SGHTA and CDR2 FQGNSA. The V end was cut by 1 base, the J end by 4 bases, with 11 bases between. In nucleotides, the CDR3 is TGTGCCAGCAGCTTAGACGGGGGGGAGAATCAGCCCCAGCATTTT. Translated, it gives CASSLDGGENQPQHF.

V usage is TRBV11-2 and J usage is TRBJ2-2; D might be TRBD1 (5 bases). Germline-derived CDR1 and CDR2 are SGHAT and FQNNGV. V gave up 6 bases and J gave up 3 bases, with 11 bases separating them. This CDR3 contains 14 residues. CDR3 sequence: CASSHRQHTGELFF. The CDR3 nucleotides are TGTGCCAGCAGTCACCGACAGCACACCGGGGAGCTGTTTTTT.

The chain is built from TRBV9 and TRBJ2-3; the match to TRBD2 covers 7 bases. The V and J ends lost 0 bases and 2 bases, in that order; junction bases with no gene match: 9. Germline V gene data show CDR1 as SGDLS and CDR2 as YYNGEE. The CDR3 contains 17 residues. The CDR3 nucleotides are TGTGCCAGCAGCGTAGGATTTGGTAGCGGGCCCACAGATACGCAGTATTTT. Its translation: CASSVGFGSGPTDTQYF.

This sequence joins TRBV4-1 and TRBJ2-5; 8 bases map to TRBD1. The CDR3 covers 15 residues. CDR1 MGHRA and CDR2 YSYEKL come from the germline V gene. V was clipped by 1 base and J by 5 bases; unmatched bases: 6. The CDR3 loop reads CASSQAPGQGETQYF. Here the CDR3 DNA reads TGCGCCAGCAGCCAAGCCCCAGGACAGGGTGAGACCCAGTACTTC.

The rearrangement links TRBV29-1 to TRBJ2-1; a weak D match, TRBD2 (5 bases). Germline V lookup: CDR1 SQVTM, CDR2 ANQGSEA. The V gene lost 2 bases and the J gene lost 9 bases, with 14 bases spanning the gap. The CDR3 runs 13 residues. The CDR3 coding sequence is TGCAGCGTTGAACCCGGCGGAGGTACTGAGCAGTTCTTC. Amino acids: CSVEPGGGTEQFF.

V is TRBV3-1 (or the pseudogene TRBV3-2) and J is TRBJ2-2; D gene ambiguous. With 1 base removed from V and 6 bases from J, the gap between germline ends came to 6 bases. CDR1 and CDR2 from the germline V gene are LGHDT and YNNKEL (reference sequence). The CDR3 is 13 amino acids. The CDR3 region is CASSQVPSGELFF. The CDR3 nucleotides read TGTGCCAGCAGCCAAGTCCCTTCCGGGGAGCTGTTTTTT.

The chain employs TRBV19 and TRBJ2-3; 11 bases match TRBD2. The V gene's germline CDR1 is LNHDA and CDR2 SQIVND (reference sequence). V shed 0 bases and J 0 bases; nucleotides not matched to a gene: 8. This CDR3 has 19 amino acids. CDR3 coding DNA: TGTGCCAGTAGTATAGAAGCAAGACTAGCGGGAACTAGCACAGATACGCAGTATTTT. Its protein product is CASSIEARLAGTSTDTQYF.

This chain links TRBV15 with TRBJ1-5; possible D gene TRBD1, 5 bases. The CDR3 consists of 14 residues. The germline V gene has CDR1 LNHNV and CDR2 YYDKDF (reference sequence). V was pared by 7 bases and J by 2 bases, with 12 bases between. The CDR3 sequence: CATKPGVGNQPQHF. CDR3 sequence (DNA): TGTGCCACCAAACCGGGGGTCGGCAATCAGCCCCAGCATTTT. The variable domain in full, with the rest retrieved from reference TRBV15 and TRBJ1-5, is DAMVIQNPRYQVTQFGKPVTLSCSQTLNHNVMYWYQQKSSQAPKLLFHYYDKDFNNEADTPDNFQSRRPNTSFCFLDIRSPGLGDTAMYLCATKPGVGNQPQHFGDGTRLSIL.

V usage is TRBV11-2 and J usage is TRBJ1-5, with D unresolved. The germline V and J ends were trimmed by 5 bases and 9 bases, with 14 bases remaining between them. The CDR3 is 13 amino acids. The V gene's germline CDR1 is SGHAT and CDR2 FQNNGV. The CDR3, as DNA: TGTGCCAGCAGCGGAACACCGGGAGGGCCCCAGCATTTT. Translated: CASSGTPGGPQHF.

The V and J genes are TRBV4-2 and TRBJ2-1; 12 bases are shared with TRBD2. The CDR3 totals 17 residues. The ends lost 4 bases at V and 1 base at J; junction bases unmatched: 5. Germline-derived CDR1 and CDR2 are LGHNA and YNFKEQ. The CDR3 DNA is TGTGCCAGCAGCCTCGTTACTAGCGGGGGGTCCTACAATGAGCAGTTCTTC. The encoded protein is CASSLVTSGGSYNEQFF.

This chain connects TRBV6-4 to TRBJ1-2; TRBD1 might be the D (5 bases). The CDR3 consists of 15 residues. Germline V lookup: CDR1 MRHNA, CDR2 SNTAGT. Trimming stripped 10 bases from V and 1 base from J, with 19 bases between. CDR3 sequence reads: CATLTATSLNYGYTF. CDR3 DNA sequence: TGTGCCACCCTGACAGCGACTTCTCTTAACTATGGCTACACCTTC.

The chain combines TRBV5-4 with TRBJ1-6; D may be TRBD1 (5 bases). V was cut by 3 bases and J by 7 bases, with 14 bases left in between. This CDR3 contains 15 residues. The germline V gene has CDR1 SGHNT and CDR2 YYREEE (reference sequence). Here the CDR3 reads CASSYGSRVNSPLHF. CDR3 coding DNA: TGTGCCAGCAGCTATGGGTCCAGGGTAAATTCACCCCTCCACTTT.

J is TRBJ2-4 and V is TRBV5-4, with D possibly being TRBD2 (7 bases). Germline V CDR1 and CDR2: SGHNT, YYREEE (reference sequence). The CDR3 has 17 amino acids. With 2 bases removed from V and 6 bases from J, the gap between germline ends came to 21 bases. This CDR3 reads CASSFYGGGRRVNIQYF. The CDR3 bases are TGTGCCAGCAGCTTTTACGGCGGGGGCAGGAGGGTAAACATTCAGTACTTC.

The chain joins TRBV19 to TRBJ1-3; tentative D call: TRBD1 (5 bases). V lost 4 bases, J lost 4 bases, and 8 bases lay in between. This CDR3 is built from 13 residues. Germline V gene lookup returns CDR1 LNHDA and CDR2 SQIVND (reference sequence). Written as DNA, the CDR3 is TGTGCCAGTAGTAAAGACAGAGGAAACACCATATATTTT. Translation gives CASSKDRGNTIYF.

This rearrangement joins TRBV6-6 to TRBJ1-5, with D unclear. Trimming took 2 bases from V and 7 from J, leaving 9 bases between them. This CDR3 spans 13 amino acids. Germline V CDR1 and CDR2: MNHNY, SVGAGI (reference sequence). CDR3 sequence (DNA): TGTGCCAGCAGTTACAACGGAGACCAGCCCCAGCATTTT. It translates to CASSYNGDQPQHF.

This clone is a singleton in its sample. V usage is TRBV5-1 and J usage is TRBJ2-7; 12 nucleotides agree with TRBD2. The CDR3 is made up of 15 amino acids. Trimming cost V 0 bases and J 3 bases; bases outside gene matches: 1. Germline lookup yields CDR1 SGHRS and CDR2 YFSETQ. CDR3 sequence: CASSLELAGGYEQYF. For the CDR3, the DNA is TGCGCCAGCAGCTTGGAACTAGCGGGGGGCTACGAGCAGTACTTC.

The DNA of the CDR3 is TGTGCCATAGGGACTTTCAATGAGCAGTTCTTC. It specifies CAIGTFNEQFF. This sequence joins TRBV19 and TRBJ2-1; tentatively, D is TRBD2 (6 bases). Deletions cut 10 bases from V and 6 bases from J, with 10 bases between. From germline, CDR1 is LNHDA and CDR2 SQIVND (reference sequence). There are 11 residues in the CDR3.

CDR3 sequence: CASSEGQQINQPQHF. The CDR3 coding sequence is TGCGCCAGCAGTGAGGGTCAACAGATTAATCAGCCCCAGCATTTT. The V gene is TRBV10-2, the J gene TRBJ1-5; D remains ambiguous. Trimming pared 2 bases from V and 4 bases from J, leaving 12 bases between. Germline V gene lookup returns CDR1 WSHSY and CDR2 SAAADI. CDR3 length: 15 amino acids.

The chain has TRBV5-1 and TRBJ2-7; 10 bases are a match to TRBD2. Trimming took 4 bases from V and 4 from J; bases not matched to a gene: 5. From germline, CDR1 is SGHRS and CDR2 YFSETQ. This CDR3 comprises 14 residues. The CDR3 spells CASSTGTSEYEQYF. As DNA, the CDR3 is TGCGCCAGCAGCACCGGGACTAGCGAGTACGAGCAGTACTTC.

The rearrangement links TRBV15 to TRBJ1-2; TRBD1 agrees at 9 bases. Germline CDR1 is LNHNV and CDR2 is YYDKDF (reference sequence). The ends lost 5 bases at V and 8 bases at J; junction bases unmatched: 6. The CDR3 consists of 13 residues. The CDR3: CATSGLGTGGYTF. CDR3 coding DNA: TGTGCCACCAGCGGACTTGGGACAGGGGGCTACACCTTC.

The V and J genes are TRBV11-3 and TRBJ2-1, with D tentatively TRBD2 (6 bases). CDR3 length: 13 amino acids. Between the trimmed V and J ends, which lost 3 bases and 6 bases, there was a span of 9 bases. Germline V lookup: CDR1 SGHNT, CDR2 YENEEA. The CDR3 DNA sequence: TGTGCCAGCAGCTTGACCGGGGGCAATGAGCAGTTCTTC. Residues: CASSLTGGNEQFF.

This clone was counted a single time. This CDR3 reads CAICRLAGASTDTQYF. CDR3 bases: TGTGCCATCTGCCGTCTAGCGGGGGCAAGCACAGATACGCAGTATTTT. The J gene is TRBJ2-3, the V gene TRBV10-3, with 10 bases aligning to TRBD2. V was clipped by 8 bases and J by 0 bases; unmatched bases: 8. The CDR3 runs to 16 residues. Germline CDR1 and CDR2: ENHRY and SYGVKD.

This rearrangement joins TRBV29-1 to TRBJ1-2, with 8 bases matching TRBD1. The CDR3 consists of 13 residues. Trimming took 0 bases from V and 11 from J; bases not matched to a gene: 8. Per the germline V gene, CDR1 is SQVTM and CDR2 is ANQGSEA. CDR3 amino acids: CSVEESGQGLYTF. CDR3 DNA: TGCAGCGTTGAAGAATCCGGACAGGGACTGTACACCTTC. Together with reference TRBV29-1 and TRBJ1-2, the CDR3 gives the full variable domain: SAVISQKPSRDICQRGTSLTIQCQVDSQVTMMFWYRQQPGQSLTLIATANQGSEATYESGFVIDKFPISRPNLTFSTLTVSNMSPEDSSIYLCSVEESGQGLYTFGSGTRLTVV.

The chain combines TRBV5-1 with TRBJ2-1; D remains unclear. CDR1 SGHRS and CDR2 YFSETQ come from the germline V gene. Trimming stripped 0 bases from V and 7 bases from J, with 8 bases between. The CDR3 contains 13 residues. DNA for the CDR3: TGCGCCAGCAGCTTGGCAGGAATGAATGAGCAGTTCTTC. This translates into CASSLAGMNEQFF.